This T cell receptor (beta chain) was sequenced in a study of siplizumab effects on memory and regulatory T cells. Per sample, the assay covered roughly 10^5 TCR templates. The assay was immunoSEQ multiplex PCR, and TCRdb's table has in-frame clones only and misses some. The sample shows 90,000 to 120,000 clones, about 94% of them seen only once. Notes on the study in general: Suppression by proliferating Tregs derived from siplizumab cultures was not verified. The majority of clones, roughly 80-95% of proliferating CD4+ or CD8+ clones, lacked an assignable naive or memory phenotype.

Germline V gene lookup returns CDR1 KGHSH and CDR2 LQKENI. Trimming removed 2 bases at V and 3 bases at J, with 10 bases between. This CDR3 is built from 14 residues. Of note for this clone: The antigen is not known.

The sequenced sample was Tregs sorted from blood. The rearrangement links TRBV18 to TRBJ1-2, with D possibly being TRBD1 (6 bases). The TCR was taken from a human donor in good health. CDR3 nucleotide sequence: TGTGCCAGCTCACCATTGGGGGGCGACTATGGCTACACCTTC. It encodes CASSPLGGDYGYTF.